This paragraph covers one T cell receptor (beta chain) sequence. This sample is part of a study of shared clonotypes between healthy human individuals. Replicate PCRs for sorted subsets used about 200 ng DNA; this equaled about 30,000 T cell genomes. Produced via immunoSEQ multiplex PCR; TCRdb's table is partial and in-frame only. The sample lists about a million clones, approximately 75% occurring once. Germline V CDR1 and CDR2: SNHLY, FYNNEI. The junction had 6 bases not matched to a gene; V was cut back by 5 bases and J by 5 bases. The CDR3 is 15 amino acids. The chain links TRBV2 to TRBJ2-5; 12 nucleotides line up with TRBD2. The sequence was obtained from a man between 18 and 35 years old in good health. Some clones in this sample may be carry-over from other donors' samples. Sequences were obtained from memory CD4+ T cells from PBMCs. Subset denoted: CD45RA-negative fraction. CDR3 DNA: TGTGCCAGCAGTTCTGCTAGCGGGAGGGGGGAGACCCAGTACTTC. Translation: CASSSASGRGETQYF.